A selection of T cell receptor beta chains follows, all from one sample in a study of T-cell memory formation after mild COVID-19. From the 5' RACE reads, TCRdb called clonotypes with MiXCR, one entry per CDR3 protein. The table has 550,000 to 700,000 distinct CDR3 sequences, about a sixth seen once. Sequencing was performed on PBMCs or a T cell subset sorted from them (not recorded which). Every receptor here comes from an adult woman who had mild COVID-19 (a few samples of this study predate the infection). Cell type and time point are not known. The CDR3 runs from the conserved cysteine through the conserved F or W. The D gene is left open where the match is weak. Only part of the rows carry a size: once, few, many, or a class if the clone is expanded.

clone_size: NA; j_call: TRBJ2-1; v_call: TRBV5-1; d_call: TRBD2; cdr3_nt: TGCGCCAGCAGCGAAGGGACTAGCGGGAGCGATGAGCAGTTCTTC; cdr3_aa: CASSEGTSGSDEQFF
clone_size: NA; j_call: TRBJ2-6; v_call: TRBV29-1; d_call: TRBD2; cdr3_nt: TGCAGCGTTACCGGACTAGCGGGGAACTCTGGGGCCAACGTCCTGACTTTC; cdr3_aa: CSVTGLAGNSGANVLTF
clone_size: NA; j_call: TRBJ2-5; v_call: TRBV18; d_call: NA; cdr3_nt: TGTGCCAGCTCACCCCTCGGGGTGGAGACCCAGTACTTC; cdr3_aa: CASSPLGVETQYF
clone_size: few; j_call: TRBJ1-5; v_call: TRBV20-1; d_call: TRBD1; cdr3_nt: TGCAGTGCCAGTACCGGGACAGCTAATCAGCCCCAGCATTTT; cdr3_aa: CSASTGTANQPQHF
clone_size: many; j_call: TRBJ2-7; v_call: TRBV7-9; d_call: TRBD2; cdr3_nt: TGTGCCAGCAGCTTGAATAGCGGGAGGGCCGCTACCTACGAGCAGTACTTC; cdr3_aa: CASSLNSGRAATYEQYF
clone_size: NA; j_call: TRBJ1-5; v_call: TRBV2; d_call: TRBD1; cdr3_nt: TGTGCCAGCACAGACAGGGACAGCAATCAGCCCCAGCATTTT; cdr3_aa: CASTDRDSNQPQHF
clone_size: NA; j_call: TRBJ2-7; v_call: TRBV6-2/TRBV6-3; d_call: NA; cdr3_nt: TGTGCCAGCAGCACCTTTATGAAGGGGCTTACCTACGAGCAGTACTTC; cdr3_aa: CASSTFMKGLTYEQYF
clone_size: few; j_call: TRBJ2-2; v_call: TRBV2; d_call: NA; cdr3_nt: TGTGCCAGCAGTGCGGAGGGAGCGGCGCCCGGGGAGCTGTTTTTT; cdr3_aa: CASSAEGAAPGELFF
clone_size: NA; j_call: TRBJ1-6; v_call: TRBV18; d_call: NA; cdr3_nt: TGTGCCAGCTCACAGGACCAGAATTCACCCCTCCACTTT; cdr3_aa: CASSQDQNSPLHF
clone_size: many; j_call: TRBJ2-7; v_call: TRBV5-1; d_call: NA; cdr3_nt: TGTGCCAGCAGCCTAGGGCAGGGAGGTGACGAGCAGTACTTC; cdr3_aa: CASSLGQGGDEQYF
clone_size: NA; j_call: TRBJ2-5; v_call: TRBV20-1; d_call: NA; cdr3_nt: TGCAGTGCTGTGAGAGAGGGGAGGATCCAGTACTTC; cdr3_aa: CSAVREGRIQYF
clone_size: NA; j_call: TRBJ2-7; v_call: TRBV7-2; d_call: TRBD1; cdr3_nt: TGTGCCAGCAGCGCCACAGGGGACTCCTACGAGCAGTACTTC; cdr3_aa: CASSATGDSYEQYF
clone_size: few; j_call: TRBJ2-7; v_call: TRBV4-1; d_call: NA; cdr3_nt: TGCGCCAGCAGCCAAGATACAGCCAGCTACGAGCAGTACTTC; cdr3_aa: CASSQDTASYEQYF
clone_size: few; j_call: TRBJ2-1; v_call: TRBV4-1; d_call: TRBD1; cdr3_nt: TGCGCCAGCAGCCAAAGGCCCCTCCACAGGGGGCTTATCAATGAGCAGTTCTTC; cdr3_aa: CASSQRPLHRGLINEQFF
clone_size: few; j_call: TRBJ2-1; v_call: TRBV5-1; d_call: TRBD1; cdr3_nt: TGCGCCAGCAGCTTGACGGACAGGGCATCCTACAATGAGCAGTTCTTC; cdr3_aa: CASSLTDRASYNEQFF
clone_size: few; j_call: TRBJ2-3; v_call: TRBV6-6; d_call: NA; cdr3_nt: TGTGCCAGCAAAGATCCCACAGATACGCAGTATTTT; cdr3_aa: CASKDPTDTQYF
clone_size: few; j_call: TRBJ1-1; v_call: TRBV7-9; d_call: NA; cdr3_nt: TGTGCCAGCAGCTTACATTCAGGGAACACTGAAGCTTTCTTT; cdr3_aa: CASSLHSGNTEAFF
clone_size: few; j_call: TRBJ2-1; v_call: TRBV9; d_call: NA; cdr3_nt: TGTGCCAGCAGCGTAGCTACGGAGGGGGTTGAGCAGTTCTTC; cdr3_aa: CASSVATEGVEQFF
clone_size: few; j_call: TRBJ2-7; v_call: TRBV14; d_call: TRBD2; cdr3_nt: TGTGCCAGCAGCCAAGCCACCGGACTAGCCTACGAGCAGTACTTC; cdr3_aa: CASSQATGLAYEQYF
clone_size: NA; j_call: TRBJ1-6; v_call: TRBV5-4; d_call: NA; cdr3_nt: TGTGCCAGCAGCTCTCCGGGCCATAATTCACCCCTCCACTTT; cdr3_aa: CASSSPGHNSPLHF
clone_size: NA; j_call: TRBJ2-7; v_call: TRBV7-9; d_call: TRBD1; cdr3_nt: TGTGCCAGCAGCCAGGGACAGGTCGGTTTCTACGAGCAGTACTTC; cdr3_aa: CASSQGQVGFYEQYF
clone_size: few; j_call: TRBJ2-2; v_call: TRBV12-3/TRBV12-4; d_call: TRBD2; cdr3_nt: TGTGCCAGCAGTACCCTTAGCGGGACCAACACCGGGGAGCTGTTTTTT; cdr3_aa: CASSTLSGTNTGELFF
clone_size: few; j_call: TRBJ2-5; v_call: TRBV18; d_call: TRBD2; cdr3_nt: TGTGCCAGCTCCCCGGGACTAGCGGGGGCCGGAGAGACCCAGTACTTC; cdr3_aa: CASSPGLAGAGETQYF
clone_size: NA; j_call: TRBJ2-5; v_call: TRBV9; d_call: TRBD2; cdr3_nt: TGTGCCAGCAGCGTAGCTCCGGCGGGAGCGGGACTATGGGAGACCCAGTACTTC; cdr3_aa: CASSVAPAGAGLWETQYF
clone_size: few; j_call: TRBJ1-4; v_call: TRBV30; d_call: TRBD1; cdr3_nt: TGTGCCTGGAGTGTACAGACAGGGGAAAAACTGTTTTTT; cdr3_aa: CAWSVQTGEKLFF
clone_size: many; j_call: TRBJ2-7; v_call: TRBV7-9; d_call: NA; cdr3_nt: TGTGCCAGCAGCCGAATGGCCCGGGACGAGCAGTACTTC; cdr3_aa: CASSRMARDEQYF
clone_size: few; j_call: TRBJ1-1; v_call: TRBV27; d_call: NA; cdr3_nt: TGTGCCAGCAGTCGGCAAAGGGGTAGGGGGAACTCTGAAGCTTTCTTT; cdr3_aa: CASSRQRGRGNSEAFF
clone_size: many; j_call: TRBJ2-3; v_call: TRBV29-1; d_call: NA; cdr3_nt: TGCAGCGGCGACCCTGCGGGGACAGATACGCAGTATTTT; cdr3_aa: CSGDPAGTDTQYF
clone_size: NA; j_call: TRBJ2-7; v_call: TRBV4-2; d_call: NA; cdr3_nt: TGTGCCAGCAGCCAGGGCGAGCAGTACTTC; cdr3_aa: CASSQGEQYF
clone_size: NA; j_call: TRBJ2-6; v_call: TRBV25-1; d_call: NA; cdr3_nt: TGTGCCAGCAGTGAGAGGGCCGGGGCCAACGTCCTGACTTTC; cdr3_aa: CASSERAGANVLTF
clone_size: few; j_call: TRBJ2-3; v_call: TRBV6-2/TRBV6-3; d_call: TRBD2; cdr3_nt: TGTGCCAGCAGTCTCCCTTTGGGTGGCGGGGGGCCTCACACAGATACGCAGTATTTT; cdr3_aa: CASSLPLGGGGPHTDTQYF
clone_size: NA; j_call: TRBJ1-5; v_call: TRBV30; d_call: NA; cdr3_nt: TGTGCCTGGAGCCTACCGGCCTCGCCCCAGCATTTT; cdr3_aa: CAWSLPASPQHF
clone_size: few; j_call: TRBJ1-5; v_call: TRBV7-2; d_call: NA; cdr3_nt: TGTGCCAGCAGGAAGGGGGGTGCCGGCAATCAGCCCCAGCATTTT; cdr3_aa: CASRKGGAGNQPQHF
clone_size: NA; j_call: TRBJ2-3; v_call: TRBV29-1; d_call: NA; cdr3_nt: TGCAGCGTTGAACCTTCATTCCCTTTCGGTGGAGATACGCAGTATTTT; cdr3_aa: CSVEPSFPFGGDTQYF
clone_size: few; j_call: TRBJ1-5; v_call: TRBV7-6; d_call: NA; cdr3_nt: TGTGCCAGCAGCTTAGCCCGGGGGTACAATCAGCCCCAGCATTTT; cdr3_aa: CASSLARGYNQPQHF
clone_size: few; j_call: TRBJ1-1; v_call: TRBV12-3/TRBV12-4; d_call: NA; cdr3_nt: TGTGCCAGCAGTTTTGGCCGGCTGAACACTGAAGCTTTCTTT; cdr3_aa: CASSFGRLNTEAFF
clone_size: few; j_call: TRBJ1-5; v_call: TRBV19; d_call: NA; cdr3_nt: TGTGCCAGTACCCCCCCCGGGAATCAGCCCCAGCATTTT; cdr3_aa: CASTPPGNQPQHF
clone_size: NA; j_call: TRBJ1-1; v_call: TRBV4-2; d_call: NA; cdr3_nt: TGTGCCAGCAGCCACCCTAAGGGAGGCACTGAAGCTTTCTTT; cdr3_aa: CASSHPKGGTEAFF
clone_size: NA; j_call: TRBJ2-3; v_call: TRBV18; d_call: NA; cdr3_nt: TGTGCCTGGCGGCAAAGTATGGGATCCACAGATACGCAGTATTTT; cdr3_aa: CAWRQSMGSTDTQYF
clone_size: few; j_call: TRBJ1-5; v_call: TRBV2; d_call: TRBD1; cdr3_nt: TGTGCCAGCAGGGCACAGGGGCTCAATCAGCCCCAGCATTTT; cdr3_aa: CASRAQGLNQPQHF
clone_size: NA; j_call: TRBJ1-2; v_call: TRBV9; d_call: NA; cdr3_nt: TGTGCCAGCAGCGCAATTGGGGGGGGAACGGACTATGGCTACACCTTC; cdr3_aa: CASSAIGGGTDYGYTF
clone_size: NA; j_call: TRBJ2-3; v_call: TRBV10-3; d_call: TRBD2; cdr3_nt: TGTGCCATCGGGGGGGGTCTAAGCACAGATACGCAGTATTTT; cdr3_aa: CAIGGGLSTDTQYF
clone_size: few; j_call: TRBJ2-1; v_call: TRBV11-2; d_call: TRBD2; cdr3_nt: TGTGCCAGCAGCTTCGGACTAGCGGGGGGTGATGAGCAGTTCTTC; cdr3_aa: CASSFGLAGGDEQFF
clone_size: NA; j_call: TRBJ2-7; v_call: TRBV6-1; d_call: TRBD2; cdr3_nt: TGTGCCAGCACCCCTCGGTTGGGAGGGAGCGAGCAGTACTTC; cdr3_aa: CASTPRLGGSEQYF
clone_size: NA; j_call: TRBJ1-5; v_call: TRBV12-3/TRBV12-4; d_call: NA; cdr3_nt: TGTGCCAGCAGTTTTCGGGGAGGGGCCGGGGAGCAGCCCCAGCATTTT; cdr3_aa: CASSFRGGAGEQPQHF
clone_size: many; j_call: TRBJ2-3; v_call: TRBV24-1; d_call: NA; cdr3_nt: TGTGCCACCAGTGACCCTATATCCACAGATACGCAGTATTTT; cdr3_aa: CATSDPISTDTQYF
clone_size: few; j_call: TRBJ2-1; v_call: TRBV4-1; d_call: NA; cdr3_nt: TGCGCCAGCAGCCAGAAGAATCACTTGATTGGGGATCAGTTCTTC; cdr3_aa: CASSQKNHLIGDQFF
clone_size: few; j_call: TRBJ2-2; v_call: TRBV7-9; d_call: NA; cdr3_nt: TGTGCCAGCAGCTTCGAGGGGATGAACACCGGGGAGCTGTTTTTT; cdr3_aa: CASSFEGMNTGELFF
clone_size: NA; j_call: TRBJ2-1; v_call: TRBV7-2; d_call: NA; cdr3_nt: TGTGCCAGCAGCCCTTTAGGGACCGGTTACAATGAGCAGTTCTTC; cdr3_aa: CASSPLGTGYNEQFF
clone_size: few; j_call: TRBJ2-7; v_call: TRBV4-1; d_call: NA; cdr3_nt: TGCGCCAGCAGCCAACCCTCCAGGACACTGTACGAGCAGTACTTC; cdr3_aa: CASSQPSRTLYEQYF
clone_size: few; j_call: TRBJ2-2; v_call: TRBV7-9; d_call: NA; cdr3_nt: TGTGCCAGCAGCTTAGCCAAAGACACCGGGGAGCTGTTTTTT; cdr3_aa: CASSLAKDTGELFF
clone_size: NA; j_call: TRBJ2-5; v_call: TRBV2; d_call: NA; cdr3_nt: TGTGCCAGCAGTGGGGTTGAAGAGACCCAGTACTTC; cdr3_aa: CASSGVEETQYF
clone_size: NA; j_call: TRBJ2-3; v_call: TRBV15; d_call: TRBD1; cdr3_nt: TGTGCCACCAGCAGAGGAGGGGGCGGCACAGATACGCAGTATTTT; cdr3_aa: CATSRGGGGTDTQYF
clone_size: few; j_call: TRBJ1-2; v_call: TRBV30; d_call: NA; cdr3_nt: TGTGCCTGGAGGCCCTGGGGAGACTATGGCTACACCTTC; cdr3_aa: CAWRPWGDYGYTF
clone_size: few; j_call: TRBJ2-1; v_call: TRBV20-1; d_call: TRBD2; cdr3_nt: TGCAGTGCAAAACTAGCGGGGGGCCTTAGCTCCTACAATGAGCAGTTCTTC; cdr3_aa: CSAKLAGGLSSYNEQFF
clone_size: NA; j_call: TRBJ1-5; v_call: TRBV7-9; d_call: NA; cdr3_nt: TGTGCCAGCAGCTTAGGGGGTCCTGGGATGCCCCAGCATTTT; cdr3_aa: CASSLGGPGMPQHF
clone_size: few; j_call: TRBJ2-2; v_call: TRBV4-1; d_call: TRBD1; cdr3_nt: TGCGCCAGCAGCCAAGCCATCAGGGGGCCCACCGGGGAGCTGTTTTTT; cdr3_aa: CASSQAIRGPTGELFF
clone_size: few; j_call: TRBJ2-5; v_call: TRBV20-1; d_call: NA; cdr3_nt: TGCAGTGCCCCGGACTCCCGGAGAGAGACCCAGTACTTC; cdr3_aa: CSAPDSRRETQYF
clone_size: NA; j_call: TRBJ2-3; v_call: TRBV6-2/TRBV6-3; d_call: NA; cdr3_nt: TGTGCCAGCAGTTACTCCGGGACCCGCACAGATACGCAGTATTTT; cdr3_aa: CASSYSGTRTDTQYF
clone_size: few; j_call: TRBJ2-3; v_call: TRBV12-3/TRBV12-4; d_call: NA; cdr3_nt: TGTGCCAGCAGTTTCGCGGCAGGGGGCACAGATACGCAGTATTTT; cdr3_aa: CASSFAAGGTDTQYF